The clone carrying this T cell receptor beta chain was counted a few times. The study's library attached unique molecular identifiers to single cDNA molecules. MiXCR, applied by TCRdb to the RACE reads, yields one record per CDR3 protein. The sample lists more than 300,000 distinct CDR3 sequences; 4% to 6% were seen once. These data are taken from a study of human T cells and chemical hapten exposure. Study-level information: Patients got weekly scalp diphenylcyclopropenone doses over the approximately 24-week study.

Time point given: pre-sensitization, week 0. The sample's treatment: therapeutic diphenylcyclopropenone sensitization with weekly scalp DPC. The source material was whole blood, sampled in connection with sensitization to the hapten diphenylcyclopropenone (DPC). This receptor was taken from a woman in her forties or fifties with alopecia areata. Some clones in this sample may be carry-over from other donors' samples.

CDR3 coding DNA: TGCGCCAGCAGCCCCCGGGACAGGGGGTCCTATGGCTACACCTTC. Amino acid sequence: CASSPRDRGSYGYTF. The chain links TRBV4-1 to TRBJ1-2; 11 bases map to TRBD1. This CDR3 has 15 residues. V gave up 4 bases and J gave up 4 bases; unmatched junction bases: 5. The germline V gene has CDR1 MGHRA and CDR2 YSYEKL.